This T cell receptor (beta chain) came from a study of blood T cell repertoires in COVID-19. The CDR3 sequence is 17 residues long. With 4 bases clipped from V and 0 bases from J, the junction kept 12 bases outside the gene matches. Germline lookup yields CDR1 SGHDT and CDR2 YYEEEE. Study processing details: Nucleated cell counts were estimated from reference gene primer amplification. Profiling relied on immunoSEQ multiplex PCR, and the TCRdb table lists in-frame clones only, not all of them. The DNA was the basis for D and trimming; V, J and clone size are from that table. The data show about 170,000 clones, 84% seen once. All enrollees were roughly 18 to 89 years old and from some 24 US areas. Participant-given clinical history determined each cohort assignment. Before being deemed recovered, Cohort 3 donors had two negative PCRs, clearance, or symptom resolution.

This sequence originates from a man between 45 and 60 years old who had recovered from COVID-19. The rearrangement joins TRBV5-6 to TRBJ2-5; TRBD1 aligns across 7 bases. Input material: PBMCs or T cells enriched from blood (not recorded which). DNA of the CDR3: TGTGCCAGCAGCGAATACCTGGGACAGCCGTACCAAGAGACCCAGTACTTC. Translated: CASSEYLGQPYQETQYF.